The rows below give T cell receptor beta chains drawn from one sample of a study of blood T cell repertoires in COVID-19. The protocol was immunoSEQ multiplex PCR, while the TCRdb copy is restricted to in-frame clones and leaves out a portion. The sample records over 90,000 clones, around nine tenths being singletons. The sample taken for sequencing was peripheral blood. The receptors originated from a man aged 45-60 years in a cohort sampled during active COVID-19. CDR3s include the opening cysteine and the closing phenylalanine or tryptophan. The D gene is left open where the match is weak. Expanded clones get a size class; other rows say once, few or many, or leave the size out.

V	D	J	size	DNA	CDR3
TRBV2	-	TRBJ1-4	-	TGTGCCAGCAGAGAGGAGGGGGAAAAACTGTTTTTT	CASREEGEKLFF
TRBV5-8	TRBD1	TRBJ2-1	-	TGTGCCAGCAGTTACGGACAGGGGACGAATGAGCAGTTCTTC	CASSYGQGTNEQFF
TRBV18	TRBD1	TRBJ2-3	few	TGTGCCAGCTCACCAGAGTGGGAAGGGACAGGGAACACAGATACGCAGTATTTT	CASSPEWEGTGNTDTQYF
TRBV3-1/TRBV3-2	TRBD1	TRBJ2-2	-	TGTGCCAGCAGCCAAGCCCCTCCCGGGACAGCTAACACCGGGGAGCTGTTTTTT	CASSQAPPGTANTGELFF
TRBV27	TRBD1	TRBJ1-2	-	TGTGCCAGCAGTTTATGGGGACAGGGGGCTAATGGCTACACCTTC	CASSLWGQGANGYTF
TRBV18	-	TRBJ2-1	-	TGTGCCAGCTCACCCGAACGTAGTTACGTGCAGTTCTTC	CASSPERSYVQFF
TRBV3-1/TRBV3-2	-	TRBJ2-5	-	TGTGCCAGCAGCCTATCGGAGGAGACCCAGTACTTC	CASSLSEETQYF
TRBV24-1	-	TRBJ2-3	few	TGTGCCACCAGTGATAAATCAGGGGGGTCCATAGATACGCAGTATTTT	CATSDKSGGSIDTQYF
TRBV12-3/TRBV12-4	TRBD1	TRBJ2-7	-	TGTGCCAGCAGCCTGGGACAGGGCAGAGAGCAGTACTTC	CASSLGQGREQYF
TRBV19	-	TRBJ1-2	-	TGTGCCAGTAGTCCAGGTGGTAGGCAGGGAGGTCGCGGCTACACCTTC	CASSPGGRQGGRGYTF
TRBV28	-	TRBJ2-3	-	TGTGCCAGCACCCCGTTGGGCATCCAGGGCACAGATACGCAGTATTTT	CASTPLGIQGTDTQYF
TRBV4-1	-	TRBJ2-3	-	TGCGCCAGCAGCCAAAATCCGGGACTCAGCACAGATACGCAGTATTTT	CASSQNPGLSTDTQYF
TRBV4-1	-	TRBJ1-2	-	TGCGCCAGCAGCCAAGGGGAGAGGGATTCGTATGGCTACACCTTC	CASSQGERDSYGYTF
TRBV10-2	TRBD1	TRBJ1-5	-	TGCGCCAGCAGCCGGGACAGAGCCAATCAGCCCCAGCATTTT	CASSRDRANQPQHF
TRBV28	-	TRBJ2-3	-	TGTGCCAGCAGAACACCCACAGATACGCAGTATTTT	CASRTPTDTQYF
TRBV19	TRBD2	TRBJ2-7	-	TGTGCCAGTAAGGGACTAGCGGGGAGCTCCTACGAGCAGTACTTC	CASKGLAGSSYEQYF
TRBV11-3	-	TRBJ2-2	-	TGTGCCAGCAGCTTTAAGAACACCGGGGAGCTGTTTTTT	CASSFKNTGELFF
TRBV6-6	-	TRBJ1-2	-	TGTGCCAGCAGTACGGACAGAAGATATGGCTACACCTTC	CASSTDRRYGYTF
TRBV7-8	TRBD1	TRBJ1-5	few	TGTGCCAGCAGCCGTGACAGGGCCAGCAATCAGCCCCAGCATTTT	CASSRDRASNQPQHF
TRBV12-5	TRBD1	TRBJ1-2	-	TGTGCTAGTGGTTTGGGCGGGACAGGGGGCGCGGGAGGCTACACCTTC	CASGLGGTGGAGGYTF
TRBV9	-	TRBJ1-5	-	TGTGCCAGCAGCGCGGACATTAATAGCAATCAGCCCCAGCATTTT	CASSADINSNQPQHF
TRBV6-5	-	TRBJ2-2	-	TGTGCCAGCAGTCGGACTTACACCGGGGAGCTGTTTTTT	CASSRTYTGELFF
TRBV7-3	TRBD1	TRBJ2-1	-	TGTGCCAGCAGCCTCGAGGCACAGGGGTCCTACAATGAGCAGTTCTTC	CASSLEAQGSYNEQFF
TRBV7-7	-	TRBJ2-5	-	TGTGCTAGCAGACCCCCAGGGTTTGGAGAGACCCAGTACTTC	CASRPPGFGETQYF
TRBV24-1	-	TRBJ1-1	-	TGTGCCACCAGTGATTTGGGACAACTGGTCGAAAACACTGAAGCTTTCTTT	CATSDLGQLVENTEAFF
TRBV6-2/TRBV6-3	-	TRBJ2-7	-	TGTGCCAGCAGTTACGCGGCCAAAGGCGAGCAGTACTTC	CASSYAAKGEQYF
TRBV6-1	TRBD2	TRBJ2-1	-	TGTGCCAGCAGTGAGTGGGGACTAGCCAATGAGCAGTTCTTC	CASSEWGLANEQFF
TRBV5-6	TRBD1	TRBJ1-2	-	TGTGCCAGCAGCTTTGGACAGGGAGATGGCTACACCTTC	CASSFGQGDGYTF
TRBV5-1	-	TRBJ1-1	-	TGCGCCAGCAGCTTGCTACAGGGTCGTGGATTGGCTTTCTTT	CASSLLQGRGLAFF
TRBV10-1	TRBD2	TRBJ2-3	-	TGCGCCAGCAACGGGGTAGCGGGGGCTACGCAGTATTTT	CASNGVAGATQYF
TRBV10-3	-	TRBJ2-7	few	TGTGCCATCAGTGGGCTGGCCGGAGGGGAGCAGTACTTC	CAISGLAGGEQYF
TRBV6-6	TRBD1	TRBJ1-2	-	TGTGCCAGCAGTAACAGGGGGTATGGCTACACCTTC	CASSNRGYGYTF
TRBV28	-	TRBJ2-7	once	TGTGCCAGCAGCCTGCCGGGTTCCTACGAGCAGTACTTC	CASSLPGSYEQYF
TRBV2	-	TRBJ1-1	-	TGTGCCAGCAGTAGAGTGGGTGAGGGTGAAGCTTTCTTT	CASSRVGEGEAFF
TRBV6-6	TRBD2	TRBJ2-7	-	TGTGCCAGCAGTTACGGCCTAGCGGCTTCCTACGAGCAGTACTTC	CASSYGLAASYEQYF
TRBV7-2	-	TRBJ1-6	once	TGTGCCAGCAGCTTTTCAGGACAGCGTAATTCACCCCTCCACTTT	CASSFSGQRNSPLHF
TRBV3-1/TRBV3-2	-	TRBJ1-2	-	TGTGCCAGCAGCCCTCGACAGTCATATGGCTACACCTTC	CASSPRQSYGYTF
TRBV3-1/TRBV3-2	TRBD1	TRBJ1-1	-	TGTGCCAGCAGCCAAGGCGGGACAGGGAACACTGAAGCTTTCTTT	CASSQGGTGNTEAFF
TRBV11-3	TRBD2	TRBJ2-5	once	TGTGCCAGCAGCGGCAGGCGGGGGGTAGAGACCCAGTACTTC	CASSGRRGVETQYF
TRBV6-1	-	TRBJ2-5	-	TGTGCCAGCAGTGAAGTAAGTGGGTACGGGAAGACCCAGTACTTC	CASSEVSGYGKTQYF
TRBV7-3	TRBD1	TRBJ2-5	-	TGTGCCAGCAGCTTAACGACAGGGGGCGGAGAGACCCAGTACTTC	CASSLTTGGGETQYF
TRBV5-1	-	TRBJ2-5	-	TGCGCCAGCAGCTTGGAGGCAGGGTCGGAGACCCAGTACTTC	CASSLEAGSETQYF
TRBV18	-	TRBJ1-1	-	TGTGCCAGCTCACCCCGGGATGGAGGGGAGGGGACTGAAGCTTTCTTT	CASSPRDGGEGTEAFF
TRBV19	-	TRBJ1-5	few	TGTGCCAGTCAAAATAGCAATCAGCCCCAGCATTTT	CASQNSNQPQHF
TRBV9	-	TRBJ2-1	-	TGTGCCAGCGGAGGCGGGGGCCCCTACAATGAGCAGTTCTTC	CASGGGGPYNEQFF
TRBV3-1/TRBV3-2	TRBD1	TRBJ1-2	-	TGTGCCAGCAGCCTGCAGGATGGGACAGGGGGCGCTGGCTACACCTTC	CASSLQDGTGGAGYTF
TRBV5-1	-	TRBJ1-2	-	TGCGCCAGCAGCAGATCAGGGGCTAACTATGGCTACACCTTC	CASSRSGANYGYTF
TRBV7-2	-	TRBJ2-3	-	TGTGCCAGCTCCTCAAGGGGGGGGCCCCTTTCACATACGCAGTATTTT	CASSSRGGPLSHTQYF
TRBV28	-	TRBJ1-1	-	TGTGCCAGCAGTCCTCCCGCCCGGGGGTTGAGGGCTTTCTTT	CASSPPARGLRAFF
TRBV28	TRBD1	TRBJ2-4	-	TGTGCCAGCACCTCGACAGGGGGGTATGTCAAAAACATTCAGTACTTC	CASTSTGGYVKNIQYF
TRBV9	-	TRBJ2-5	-	TGTGCCAGCAGCGAGAGCCCTAGAGAGACCCAGTACTTC	CASSESPRETQYF
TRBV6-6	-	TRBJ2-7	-	TGTGCCAGCATTACAGACGACAGGTACTCCTACGAGCAGTACTTC	CASITDDRYSYEQYF
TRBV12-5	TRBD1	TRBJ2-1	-	TGTGCTAGTGGTCGTAGGGACAGGTTCCAGTACAATGAGCAGTTCTTC	CASGRRDRFQYNEQFF
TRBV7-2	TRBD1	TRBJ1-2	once	TGTGCCAGCAGCCAGGACAGGAGAGCGCTAGGCTACACCTTC	CASSQDRRALGYTF